These 12 T cell receptor beta chains came from one sample sequenced in a study of vaccination and CD4 T cells after COVID-19. Regarding treatment: roughly nine-day PBMC culture with coronavirus spike peptide pools or control peptides (ViraFEST assay). The Oncomine TCR Beta short-read assay generated sequence data from the DNA of cultured CD4+ T cells. TCRdb reanalysed the PCR reads using MiXCR and keeps one entry per CDR3 protein. The top ten clones hold roughly a sixth of a sample with about 30,000 distinct CDR3 sequences, approximately 62% of them seen once. No antigen has been identified for these receptors. Sequences were derived from CD4+ T cells from blood, cultured in vitro, sampled after SARS-CoV-2 vaccination. The source is a human donor who received a COVID-19 vaccine.

The chain joins TRBV10-3 to TRBJ2-1; D is possibly TRBD1 or TRBD2 (6 bases each). The CDR3 covers 11 residues. CDR1 is ENHRY, CDR2 SYGVKD, per germline. The ends were cut back, 6 bases at V and 8 bases at J, with 8 bases in the middle. The CDR3 reads CAISGGHEQFF. CDR3 DNA: TGTGCCATCAGCGGGGGCCATGAGCAGTTCTTC.

The chain joins TRBV19 to TRBJ2-3; TRBD1 agrees at 7 bases. The V gene end was trimmed by 4 bases and the J gene end by 1 base; junction bases not matched to a gene: 8. CDR1 and CDR2 from the germline V gene are LNHDA and SQIVND (reference sequence). CDR3 length: 16 residues. CDR3 sequence (DNA): TGTGCCAGTAGTACTTACAGGGGAGTGGGCACAGATACGCAGTATTTT. This sequence encodes CASSTYRGVGTDTQYF. Combining the CDR3 with reference TRBV19 and TRBJ2-3 gives the whole variable domain DGGITQSPKYLFRKEGQNVTLSCEQNLNHDAMYWYRQDPGQGLRLIYYSQIVNDFQKGDIAEGYSVSREKKESFPLTVTSAQKNPTAFYLCASSTYRGVGTDTQYFGPGTRLTVL.

The V and J genes are TRBV6-1 and TRBJ1-2, with TRBD1 as a possible D gene (6 bases). Germline-derived CDR1 and CDR2 are MNHNS and SASEGT. Trimming cost V 6 bases and J 7 bases, with 18 bases left between them. There are 14 residues in the CDR3. CDR3 residues: CASRTVGGGVGYTF. The CDR3 nucleotides read TGTGCCAGCAGAACGGTCGGGGGCGGTGTTGGCTACACCTTC.

This sequence joins TRBV12-3 or TRBV12-4 and TRBJ1-1, with D perhaps TRBD1 (6 bases). The CDR3 length is 14 residues. V lost 6 bases and J 2 bases, leaving 13 bases between the germline ends. DNA for the CDR3: TGTGCCAGCAGCCCCGGGACACTAAACACTGAAGCTTTCTTT. Translation gives CASSPGTLNTEAFF.

The chain uses TRBV29-1 and TRBJ1-2; possible D gene TRBD1, 6 bases. CDR1 is SQVTM and CDR2 is ANQGSEA in the germline V gene. This CDR3 is 15 amino acids long. The ends were cut back, 0 bases at V and 2 bases at J, with 13 bases in the middle. The CDR3 DNA is TGCAGCGTTGAAGATCTTAGAGGACAGAACTATGGCTACACCTTC. Its protein product is CSVEDLRGQNYGYTF.

The chain uses TRBV19 and TRBJ1-5; D is unclear. Germline loops: CDR1 LNHDA, CDR2 SQIVND (reference sequence). V was trimmed by 3 bases and J by 2 bases, leaving 8 bases between them. This CDR3 region has 14 residues. The DNA of the CDR3 is TGTGCCAGTAGTATTAAGGTAGGCAATCAGCCCCAGCATTTT. Its protein is CASSIKVGNQPQHF.

The rearrangement uses TRBV20-1 and TRBJ1-1; TRBD1 aligns across 12 bases. CDR3 length: 16 amino acids. The V gene end was trimmed by 6 bases and the J gene end by 5 bases; junction bases not matched to a gene: 13. Germline V gives CDR1 DFQATT, CDR2 SNEGSKA (reference sequence). The CDR3 bases are TGCAGTGCCCCCCACCCGGGACAGGGGGCGCTTACTGAAGCTTTCTTT. Its translation: CSAPHPGQGALTEAFF.

Only one count was recorded for this clonotype. The CDR3 DNA sequence: TGTGCCAGCAGCTTGCGCAGCACAGATACGCAGTATTTT. Translated: CASSLRSTDTQYF. This chain uses TRBV5-5 with TRBJ2-3; D is unclear. There are 13 residues in the CDR3. Germline V gives CDR1 SGHKS, CDR2 YYEKEE (reference sequence). Trimming left V 1 base short and J 0 bases short, with 3 bases between.

This sequence joins TRBV12-3 or TRBV12-4 and TRBJ2-7, with D unresolved. This CDR3 spans 14 amino acids. Trimming took off 2 bases at V and 2 bases at J, with 10 bases between the two ends. CDR3 sequence (DNA): TGTGCCAGCAGTTTAAGGCCCCCAGCCTACGAGCAGTACTTC. Translation: CASSLRPPAYEQYF.

The chain employs TRBV5-1 and TRBJ2-5; tentatively, D is TRBD1 (6 bases). CDR1 SGHRS and CDR2 YFSETQ come from the germline V gene. This CDR3 has 13 residues. Trimming left V 5 bases short and J 2 bases short, with 10 bases between. This CDR3 reads CASRSGQQETQYF. The CDR3, as DNA: TGCGCCAGCAGGAGTGGACAGCAAGAGACCCAGTACTTC. Full variable domain (remainder filled in from reference TRBV5-1 and TRBJ2-5): KAGVTQTPRYLIKTRGQQVTLSCSPISGHRSVSWYQQTPGQGLQFLFEYFSETQRNKGNFPGRFSGRQFSNSRSEMNVSTLELGDSALYLCASRSGQQETQYFGPGTRLLVL.

J is TRBJ1-5 and V is TRBV21-1; TRBD1 reflects the table's D call only, with no check against the DNA. TRBV21-1 is a pseudogene segment. This CDR3 has 22 amino acids. CDR3 nucleotides: TGTGCCAGCAGCAAGAGCCCTGTCTTGCGGGACAGGGAGAGGGTAGGCAATCAGCCCCAGCATTTT. Its protein is CASSKSPVLRDRERVGNQPQHF.

This chain connects TRBV19 to TRBJ1-2; D unresolved. This CDR3 is 13 amino acids long. The V end lost 7 bases, the J end lost 0 bases, and 9 bases lay between the germline ends. From germline, CDR1 is LNHDA and CDR2 SQIVND (reference sequence). The CDR3 sequence is CASMPRPNYGYTF. The CDR3 bases are TGTGCCAGTATGCCACGACCTAACTATGGCTACACCTTC.